A single sample is the source of the 4 T cell receptor beta chains below, sequenced in a study of blood T cell repertoires in COVID-19. Assay used: immunoSEQ multiplex PCR; TCRdb lists only in-frame clones, some missing. In the table there are around 260,000 clones, approximately 86% of which are singletons. Sequencing was carried out using peripheral blood. All receptors derive from a woman aged 60-70 years with COVID-19, enrolled during active disease.

This clone was counted a single time. This sequence joins TRBV2 and TRBJ2-1; possibly TRBD1 for D (6 bases). The V gene's germline CDR1 is SNHLY and CDR2 FYNNEI. V was clipped by 4 bases and J by 2 bases, with 12 bases between them. This CDR3 has 15 residues. The CDR3 coding sequence is TGTGCCAGCAGTGGGGGCAGGGGCCCCTACAATGAGCAGTTCTTC. It translates to CASSGGRGPYNEQFF.

The rearrangement links TRBV19 to TRBJ1-5; D remains unclear. Trimming cost V 8 bases and J 4 bases, with 12 bases left between them. The CDR3 is made up of 13 amino acids. Germline V CDR1 and CDR2: LNHDA, SQIVND (reference sequence). DNA of the CDR3: TGTGCCAGTTCCTCGGCGGGGAATCAGCCCCAGCATTTT. Translating gives CASSSAGNQPQHF.

The rearrangement links TRBV6-2 or TRBV6-3 to TRBJ1-5; 7 bases fit TRBD1. The CDR3 has 16 residues. Germline trimming cut 6 bases from V and 0 bases from J; bases unmatched to any gene: 8. Germline V gene sequence: CDR1 MNHEY, CDR2 SVGEGT. DNA of the CDR3: TGTGCCAGCAGCTATTCACAGGGGCTTAGCAATCAGCCCCAGCATTTT. As protein: CASSYSQGLSNQPQHF.

This rearrangement joins TRBV19 to TRBJ1-2, with 7 bases aligning to TRBD1. Germline V lookup: CDR1 LNHDA, CDR2 SQIVND (reference sequence). The CDR3 loop spans 12 amino acids. The ends lost 10 bases at V and 4 bases at J; junction bases unmatched: 6. This CDR3 reads CATKGQPYGYTF. In DNA form, the CDR3 reads TGTGCCACCAAGGGACAGCCCTATGGCTACACCTTC.